This paragraph covers one T cell receptor beta chain sequence. Using a J-beta primer mix together with a sample-barcoded 5' primer, a second PCR was run for roughly 7 to 12 cycles. Each cDNA molecule was tagged by a template-switch adaptor that had 12 random nucleotides. TCRdb itself ran the 5' RACE reads through MiXCR, one entry per CDR3 protein. The sample lists about 800,000 distinct CDR3 sequences; 25% were seen once. With V trimmed by 1 base and J by 8 bases, 4 bases remained unmatched. The CDR3 runs to 14 residues. This specimen comes from a study of blood T cells in healthy people across ages. This sample also appeared in a second study, on T cells of mothers and their children.

Sequencing was carried out using blood. This TCR derives from a boy aged 5-17 years in good health. The chain carries TRBV12-3 or TRBV12-4 and TRBJ1-4, with 7 bases fitting TRBD1. As DNA, the CDR3 is TGTGCCAGCAGTTTAGGGCAGGGACAGGAAAAACTGTTTTTT. Amino acid sequence: CASSLGQGQEKLFF.